This entry features one T cell receptor beta chain sequence. Its antigen is not known. This CDR3 region has 15 residues. The trim removed 3 bases at V and 5 bases at J, leaving 5 bases unmatched. Germline-derived CDR1 and CDR2 are MGHDK and SYGVNS. The data derive from a study of Ad26.COV2.S vaccination and SARS-CoV-2 variants. Findings and caveats of the study: Total T cell responses may have been underestimated by the TCR breadth and depth analyses.

Specified treatment: some 20 received Ad26.COV2.S at low or high dose, single or two shots; roughly five received placebo; per-sample allocation not given. All samples were drawn on day 63, counting from the first vaccine or placebo injection. Produced via immunoSEQ multiplex PCR; TCRdb's table is partial and in-frame only. The profile shows 250,000 or so clones, 87% of them singletons. This TCR was sampled from a person aged 18-65 years who received the Ad26.COV2.S COVID-19 vaccine or a placebo. The chain has TRBV25-1 and TRBJ2-1; 9 bases are a match to TRBD2. The source was peripheral blood, collected in a trial of Ad26.COV2.S vaccine versus placebo. CDR3 nucleotides: TGTGCCAGCAGTGAGACCGGGACTAGCAACAATGAGCAGTTCTTC. Its protein is CASSETGTSNNEQFF.